This TCR beta chain was sequenced for a study of blood T cell repertoires in COVID-19. Overall study: PBMCs, B-cell-depleted T cells, or T cells were the source of the cDNA or gDNA that made up the material.

Trimming stripped 1 base from V and 1 base from J, with 11 bases between. The CDR3 sequence is 16 residues long. Germline loops: CDR1 LGHDT, CDR2 YNNKEL (reference sequence). Repertoires were generated with immunoSEQ multiplex PCR, while TCRdb's copy carries only in-frame clones and drops some. The top ten hold around 8% of the sample, which has about 460,000 clones, about 88% seen once. This TCR came from a woman aged 60 to 75 who had recovered from COVID-19. The chain uses TRBV3-1 (or the pseudogene TRBV3-2) and TRBJ2-4; no reliable D call. Sequencing was carried out using PBMCs or T cells enriched from blood (not recorded which). In DNA, the CDR3 is TGTGCCAGCAGCCAAGGAACATTCGGGGCCAAAAACATTCAGTACTTC. Encoded protein: CASSQGTFGAKNIQYF.